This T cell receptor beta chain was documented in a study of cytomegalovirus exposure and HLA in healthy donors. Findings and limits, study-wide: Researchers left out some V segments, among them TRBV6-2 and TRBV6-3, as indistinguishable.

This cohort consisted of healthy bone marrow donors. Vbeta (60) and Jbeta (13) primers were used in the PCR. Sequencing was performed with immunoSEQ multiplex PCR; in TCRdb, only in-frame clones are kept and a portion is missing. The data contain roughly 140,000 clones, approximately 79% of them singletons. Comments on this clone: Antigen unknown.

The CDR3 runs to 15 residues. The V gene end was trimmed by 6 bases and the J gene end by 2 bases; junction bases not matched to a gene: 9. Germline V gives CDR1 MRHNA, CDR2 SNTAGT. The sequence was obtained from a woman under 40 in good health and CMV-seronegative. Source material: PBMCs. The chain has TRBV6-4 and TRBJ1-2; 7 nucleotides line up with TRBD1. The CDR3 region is CASRHRQGLNYGYTF. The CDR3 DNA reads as TGTGCCAGCAGACATCGACAGGGCTTAAACTATGGCTACACCTTC.